This T cell receptor beta chain was profiled in a study of CD8 T cells in Susac syndrome. Reverse transcription of about 0.5 to 1 ug RNA used random hexamers. A single record per CDR3 protein comes from TCRdb applying MiXCR to the immunoSEQ multiplex PCR reads. Of 150,000 to 200,000 distinct CDR3 sequences listed, under 95% are singletons. V gave up 2 bases and J gave up 9 bases, with 11 bases separating them. The CDR3 is made up of 13 amino acids. Germline V gene sequence: CDR1 MNHNY, CDR2 SVGAGI (reference sequence). The rearrangement links TRBV6-6 to TRBJ2-4, with a weak D call TRBD1 (7 bases). Input material: CD4+ T cells from PBMCs. This clonotype originated in a human donor with multiple sclerosis. CDR3 in amino acids: CASSYGQGGIQYF. CDR3 bases: TGTGCCAGCAGTTACGGTCAGGGGGGCATTCAGTACTTC.